The clone carrying this T cell receptor (beta chain) was counted at least ten times. This entry is derived from a study of T cells in Graves' hyperthyroidism and ophthalmopathy. Study in general: Peripheral blood was acquired at first diagnosis, ahead of any therapy whatsoever.

An absence of ophthalmopathy progression within 18 months meant stable Graves' hyperthyroidism. From 10 ml of fresh peripheral blood, PBMCs were isolated. Amplified TCR beta CDR3 regions came from RNA transcripts. The HTBI set primed first-round TCR CDR3 RT-PCR. One entry per CDR3 protein, called by TCRdb with MiXCR from the multiplex PCR reads. The sample includes fewer than 550,000 distinct CDR3 sequences, approximately 15% of them seen just once. CDR1 is KGHSH and CDR2 is LQKENI in the germline V gene. The CDR3 is 14 amino acids. The V end lost 0 bases, the J end lost 2 bases, and 8 bases lay between the germline ends.

The receptor was isolated from a woman between 18 and 29 years old with Graves' hyperthyroidism. Sequencing was performed on blood. This rearrangement joins TRBV18 to TRBJ2-7, with a possible D match to TRBD2 (5 bases). In DNA form, the CDR3 reads TGTGCCAGCTCACCACCCCCCGGGACCTACGAGCAGTACTTC. This sequence encodes CASSPPPGTYEQYF.